Described below is a single T cell receptor (beta chain) sequence and its context. This clonotype has at least ten counts. This receptor's antigen is unknown. No base-level quality is on record; no much larger clone is a single base apart. The library came from PCR. The sequencer listed for this sample is Illumina HiSeq 2500. TCR libraries were prepared with molecular barcoding, using unique molecular identifiers to normalize TCRbeta repertoire quantification. TCRdb reprocessing: public reads trimmed at Q25 with fastp, clones called with MiXCR, in-frame beta chains kept. CDR3 protein duplicates are merged, each entry listing the most common genes and DNA. This sample gives 440,000 or so distinct CDR3 sequences in total; about 45% of them show up just once. Jointly, the top ten make up about 30% of the sample. This sample is drawn from a study of T-cell reconstitution after alpha-beta-depleted transplantation in children (dated by TCRdb to between 2015 and 2016). For context, the study as a whole: T-cell immune reconstitution after TCRalphabeta/CD19-depleted allogeneic hematopoietic cell transplantation in children was quantitatively tracked in the study by means of TCR repertoire profiling.

The CDR3 starts with the cysteine, ends with the phenylalanine, and has 14 residues. The read is trimmed to its CDR3 DNA, 42 bases read in frame from base 1. Based on the germline V gene, the CDR1 and CDR2 sequences are MDHEN and SYDVKM. V lost 6 bases and J lost 3 bases, and the count of bases not matched to a germline gene is 8. General study outcomes and caveats: About two months after transplant, the apparently early recovery of alphabetaT-cell counts reportedly depended on just several hundred clones that had expanded rapidly and came from non-depleted graft cells. Over the following months the frequencies of hyperexpanded clones went down, and after one year T-cell counts and TCRbeta diversity were mostly credited to newly produced T cells. In some patients, the high TCRbeta diversity seen at day 60 was put down to recipient T cells and intrathymic progenitors that had survived conditioning.

The treatment or condition label, read with the paper, signifies: allogeneic hematopoietic cell transplantation with graft depleted of TCRalphabeta T cells and CD19 B cells. The transplant recipients were children given TCRalphabeta/CD19-depleted allogeneic hematopoietic cell grafts. The sequencing used PBMCs, collected before TCRalphabeta/CD19-depleted stem cell transplant. This chain is built from TRBV28 and TRBJ2-7, with 7 central nucleotides matching TRBD1. The receptor's source is a girl aged 2-10 years with aplastic anemia, due to receive a stem cell transplant. CDR3 sequence: CASSPGGSIYEQYF. The DNA sequence is as follows: TGTGCCAGCAGCCCAGGGGGTTCGATCTACGAGCAGTACTTC.